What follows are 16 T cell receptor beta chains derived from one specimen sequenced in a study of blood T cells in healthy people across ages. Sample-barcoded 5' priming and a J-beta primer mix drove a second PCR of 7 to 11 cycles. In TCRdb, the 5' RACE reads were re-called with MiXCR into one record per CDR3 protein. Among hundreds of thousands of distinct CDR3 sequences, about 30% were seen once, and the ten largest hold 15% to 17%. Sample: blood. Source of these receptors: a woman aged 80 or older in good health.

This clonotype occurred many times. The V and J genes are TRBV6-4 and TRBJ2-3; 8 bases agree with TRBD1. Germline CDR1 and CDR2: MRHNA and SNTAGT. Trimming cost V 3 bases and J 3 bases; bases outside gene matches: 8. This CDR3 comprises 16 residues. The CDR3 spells CASSEGQGSGTDTQYF. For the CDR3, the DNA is TGTGCCAGCAGTGAAGGACAGGGTTCGGGTACAGATACGCAGTATTTT.

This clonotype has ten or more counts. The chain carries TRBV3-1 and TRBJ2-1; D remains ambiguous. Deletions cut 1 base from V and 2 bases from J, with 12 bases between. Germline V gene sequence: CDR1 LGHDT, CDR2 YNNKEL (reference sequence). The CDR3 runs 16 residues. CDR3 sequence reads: CASSQGSRNPYNEQFF. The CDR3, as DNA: TGTGCCAGCAGCCAAGGAAGCAGAAACCCCTACAATGAGCAGTTCTTC.

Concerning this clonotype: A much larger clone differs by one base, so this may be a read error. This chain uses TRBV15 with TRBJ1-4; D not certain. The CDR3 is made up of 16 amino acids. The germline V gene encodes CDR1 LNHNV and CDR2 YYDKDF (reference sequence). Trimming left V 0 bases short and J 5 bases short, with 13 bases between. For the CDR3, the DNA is TGTGCCACCAGCAGAGATCGGCGGGCCCGGAATGAAAAACTGTTTTTT. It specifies CATSRDRRARNEKLFF.

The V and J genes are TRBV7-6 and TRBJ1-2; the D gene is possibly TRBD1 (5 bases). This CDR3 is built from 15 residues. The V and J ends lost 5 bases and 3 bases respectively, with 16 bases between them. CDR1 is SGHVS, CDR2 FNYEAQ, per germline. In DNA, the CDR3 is TGTGCCAGCAGCCTTACACGGGGGTACGACTATGGCTACACCTTC. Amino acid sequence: CASSLTRGYDYGYTF.

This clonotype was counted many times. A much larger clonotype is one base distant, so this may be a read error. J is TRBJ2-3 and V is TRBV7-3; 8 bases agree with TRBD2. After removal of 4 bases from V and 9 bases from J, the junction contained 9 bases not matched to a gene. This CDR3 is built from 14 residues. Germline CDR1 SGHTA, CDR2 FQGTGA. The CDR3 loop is CASSWSGGAGTQYF. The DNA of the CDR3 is TGTGCCAGCAGCTGGTCCGGGGGGGCAGGGACGCAGTATTTT.

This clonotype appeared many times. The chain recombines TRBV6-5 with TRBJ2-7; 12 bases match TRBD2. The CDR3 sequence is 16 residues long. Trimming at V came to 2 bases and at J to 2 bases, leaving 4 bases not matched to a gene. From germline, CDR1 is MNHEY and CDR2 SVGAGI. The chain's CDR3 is CASSYHPSGGAYEQYF. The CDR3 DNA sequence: TGTGCCAGCAGTTACCACCCTAGCGGGGGGGCCTACGAGCAGTACTTC.

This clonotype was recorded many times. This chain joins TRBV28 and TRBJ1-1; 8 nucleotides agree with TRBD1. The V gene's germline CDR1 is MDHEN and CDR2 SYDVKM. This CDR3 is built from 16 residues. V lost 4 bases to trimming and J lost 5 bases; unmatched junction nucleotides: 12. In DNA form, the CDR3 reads TGTGCCAGCAGTTCGGACCAGACAGGGGAGGGGACTGAAGCTTTCTTT. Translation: CASSSDQTGEGTEAFF.

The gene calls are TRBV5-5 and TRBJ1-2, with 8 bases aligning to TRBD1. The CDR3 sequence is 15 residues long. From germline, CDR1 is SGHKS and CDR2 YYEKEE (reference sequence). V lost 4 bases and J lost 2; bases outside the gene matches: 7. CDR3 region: CASSTPTGVNYGYTF. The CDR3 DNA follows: TGTGCCAGCAGCACACCGACAGGGGTGAACTATGGCTACACCTTC.

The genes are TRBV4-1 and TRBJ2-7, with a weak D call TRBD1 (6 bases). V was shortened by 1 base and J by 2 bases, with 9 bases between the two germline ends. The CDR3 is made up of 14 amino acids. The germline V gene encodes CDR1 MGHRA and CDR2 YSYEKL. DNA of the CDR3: TGCGCCAGCAGCCAAGCCCCAGGGGCCTACGAGCAGTACTTC. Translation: CASSQAPGAYEQYF.

The CDR3 loop reads CASSSITISGSSYNEQFF. The CDR3 DNA sequence: TGTGCCAGCAGCTCCATCACCATCAGCGGGAGCTCCTACAATGAGCAGTTCTTC. The chain joins TRBV7-9 to TRBJ2-1, with 8 bases matching TRBD2. The length of the CDR3 is 18 residues. Germline CDR1 is SEHNR and CDR2 is FQNEAQ (reference sequence). V lost 4 bases and J lost 0; bases outside the gene matches: 11.

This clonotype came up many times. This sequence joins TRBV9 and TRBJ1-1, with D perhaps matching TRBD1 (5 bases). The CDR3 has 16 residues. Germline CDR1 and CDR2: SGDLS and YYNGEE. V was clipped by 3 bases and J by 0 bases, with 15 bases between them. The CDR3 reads CASSALLGDVNTEAFF. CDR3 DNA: TGTGCCAGCAGCGCCCTGTTAGGGGACGTGAACACTGAAGCTTTCTTT.

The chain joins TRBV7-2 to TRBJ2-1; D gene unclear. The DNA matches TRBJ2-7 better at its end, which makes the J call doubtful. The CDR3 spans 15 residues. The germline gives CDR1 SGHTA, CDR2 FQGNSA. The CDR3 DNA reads TGTGCCAGCAGTCTTGAGGTGCACTCCTACAATGAGCAGTACTTC. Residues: CASSLEVHSYNEQYF.

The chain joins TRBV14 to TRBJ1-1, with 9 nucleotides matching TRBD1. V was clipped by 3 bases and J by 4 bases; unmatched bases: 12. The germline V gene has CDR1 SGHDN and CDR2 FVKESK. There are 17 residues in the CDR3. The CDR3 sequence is CASSQTWTGVLGTEAFF. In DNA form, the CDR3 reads TGTGCCAGCAGCCAGACCTGGACAGGGGTCTTGGGCACTGAAGCTTTCTTT. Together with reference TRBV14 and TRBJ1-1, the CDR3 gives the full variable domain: EAGVTQFPSHSVIEKGQTVTLRCDPISGHDNLYWYRRVMGKEIKFLLHFVKESKQDESGMPNNRFLAERTGGTYSTLKVQPAELEDSGVYFCASSQTWTGVLGTEAFFGQGTRLTVV.

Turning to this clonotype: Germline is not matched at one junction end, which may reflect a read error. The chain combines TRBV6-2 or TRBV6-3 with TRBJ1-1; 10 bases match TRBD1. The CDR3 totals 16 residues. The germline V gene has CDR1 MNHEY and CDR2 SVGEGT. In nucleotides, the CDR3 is TGTGCCAGCAGCGTAGACAGGGGGCGCGGATGGACTGAAACTTTCTTT. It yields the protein CASSVDRGRGWTETFF.

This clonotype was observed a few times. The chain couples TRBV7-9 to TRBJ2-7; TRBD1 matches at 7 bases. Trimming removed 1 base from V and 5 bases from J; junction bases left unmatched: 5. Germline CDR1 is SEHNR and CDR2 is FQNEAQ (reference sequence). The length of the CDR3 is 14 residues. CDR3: CASSLEGARNEQYF. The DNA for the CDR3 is TGTGCCAGCAGCTTAGAGGGGGCTCGCAACGAGCAGTACTTC.

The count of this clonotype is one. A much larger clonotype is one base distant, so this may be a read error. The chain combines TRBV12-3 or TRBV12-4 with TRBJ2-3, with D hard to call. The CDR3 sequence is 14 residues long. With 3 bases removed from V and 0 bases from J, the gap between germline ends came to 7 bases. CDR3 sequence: CASSFLGSTDTQYF. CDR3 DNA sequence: TGTGCCAGCAGTTTTCTGGGTAGCACAGATACGCAGTATTTT.